The rows below give T cell receptor beta chains drawn from one sample of a study of blood T cell repertoires in COVID-19. Sequencing used immunoSEQ multiplex PCR; TCRdb keeps in-frame clones, though not all of them. The data contain about 300,000 clones, about 85% of them singletons. Sequences were obtained from PBMCs or T cells enriched from blood (not recorded which). Source of these receptors: a woman aged 50 to 60 who had recovered from COVID-19. Each CDR3 is given with its conserved first and last residue. Each record gives: D gene, clone size, V gene, J gene, CDR3 DNA, CDR3 protein. A D gene is named only where the DNA matches it firmly. Part of the rows lack a size; the others show once, few, many or a class for expanded clones.

TRBD1	NA	TRBV4-1	TRBJ1-5	TGCGCCAGCAGCCAAGCCGCTCCGGGACAGGTGAATCAGCCCCAGCATTTT	CASSQAAPGQVNQPQHF
TRBD2	NA	TRBV2	TRBJ2-3	TGTGCCAGCAGTGGAGGACTAGCGGGGGGGCCAGGAGATACGCAGTATTTT	CASSGGLAGGPGDTQYF
NA	NA	TRBV9	TRBJ2-2	TGTGCCAGCAGTAGGACTGCTGCGAACACCGGGGAGCTGTTTTTT	CASSRTAANTGELFF
TRBD1	NA	TRBV11-2	TRBJ2-7	TGTGCCAGCAGCAATCGGGACAGGTTTATCTACGAGCAGTACTTC	CASSNRDRFIYEQYF
TRBD2	NA	TRBV3-1/TRBV3-2	TRBJ2-2	TGTGGGAGCGGGAGCCTCAACACCGGGGAGCTGTTTTTT	CGSGSLNTGELFF
NA	NA	TRBV5-4	TRBJ2-2	TGTGCCAGCCACAGGGACACCGGGGAGCTGTTTTTT	CASHRDTGELFF
TRBD1	NA	TRBV18	TRBJ2-5	TGTGCCAGCTCAACAGGGGGCGCGTTAAAAGAGACCCAGTACTTC	CASSTGGALKETQYF
NA	NA	TRBV5-1	TRBJ2-7	TGCGCCAGCAGCTTGGGGGCGGGTCTCGAGCAGTACTTC	CASSLGAGLEQYF
NA	NA	TRBV9	TRBJ1-1	TGTGCCAGCAGCGTAGCAGGGGACACTGAAGCTTTCTTT	CASSVAGDTEAFF
NA	few	TRBV19	TRBJ2-2	TGTGCCAGTAGTGTCCTTGAGCTAGCGCACACCGGGGAGCTGTTTTTT	CASSVLELAHTGELFF
NA	NA	TRBV28	TRBJ2-7	TGTGCCAGCAGTTTTGGCTCTGGCTCCTACGAGCAGTACTTC	CASSFGSGSYEQYF
NA	NA	TRBV18	TRBJ2-7	TGTGCCAGCTCACCCATGCAGGGTCAACACGAGCAGTACTTC	CASSPMQGQHEQYF
NA	NA	TRBV7-9	TRBJ2-1	TGTGCCAGCAGCTCCCGACTGCGCAATGAGCAGTTCTTC	CASSSRLRNEQFF
TRBD2	NA	TRBV19	TRBJ2-3	TGTGCCAGTAGTATAAGCCTCCTAGCGGGGGGCGAGGATACGCAGTATTTT	CASSISLLAGGEDTQYF
TRBD2	few	TRBV10-1	TRBJ2-1	TGCGCCAGCAGTGTTAGCGGGAGCCCCAATGAGCAGTTCTTC	CASSVSGSPNEQFF
NA	NA	TRBV7-9	TRBJ1-1	TGTGCCAGCAGCTTAGTGAGGGTGAGGGCTGAAGCTTTCTTT	CASSLVRVRAEAFF
TRBD1	NA	TRBV3-1/TRBV3-2	TRBJ1-5	TGTGCCAGCAGCCAGCACGCCGGGACAGGGGATCAGCCCCAGCATTTT	CASSQHAGTGDQPQHF
NA	NA	TRBV7-2	TRBJ1-4	TGTGCCAGCAGCTCCCGTGAGGGGGGGCCGGGGGAAAAACTGTTTTTT	CASSSREGGPGEKLFF
NA	NA	TRBV4-3	TRBJ1-6	TGCGCCAGCAGCCAAACAGTGTTGGCCGGGAGCTCACCCCTCCACTTT	CASSQTVLAGSSPLHF
TRBD1	NA	TRBV7-8	TRBJ2-2	TGTGCCAGCAGCCAATTCGGACAGGGGAGTTCTCTGGGCACCGGGGAGCTGTTTTTT	CASSQFGQGSSLGTGELFF
NA	NA	TRBV7-9	TRBJ1-5	TGTGCCAGCAGCCAAAGCTTGGGGGCTCATCAGCCCCAGCATTTT	CASSQSLGAHQPQHF
NA	NA	TRBV11-2	TRBJ1-4	TGTGCCAGCAGCTTCGTTACTAATGAAAAACTGTTTTTT	CASSFVTNEKLFF
NA	few	TRBV19	TRBJ2-1	TGTGCCAGTAGCAGTTGGGGCGCCGATGAGCAGTTCTTC	CASSSWGADEQFF
NA	NA	TRBV11-2	TRBJ2-7	TGTGCCAGCAGCCCCCGTAGGCTAGGCACCTACGAGCAGTACTTC	CASSPRRLGTYEQYF
TRBD1	NA	TRBV4-1	TRBJ2-7	TGCGCCAGCAGCCAAGGGCTTACCGGGACAGGGGGCCGGGGGCAGTACTTC	CASSQGLTGTGGRGQYF
TRBD2	NA	TRBV28	TRBJ2-1	TGTGCCAGCAGTCCAGCGGGGGGGTACAATGAGCAGTTCTTC	CASSPAGGYNEQFF
TRBD2	NA	TRBV7-8	TRBJ2-1	TGTGCCAGCAGCTCACGCGGGGGTGGGGGACGCGGGGGCTCCTACAATGAGCAGTTCTTC	CASSSRGGGGRGGSYNEQFF
TRBD1	NA	TRBV27	TRBJ1-2	TGTGCCAGCGGCCACAGGGGCCCGTACACCTTC	CASGHRGPYTF
TRBD1	NA	TRBV19	TRBJ1-5	TGTGCCAGTAGTGCCTCGGGACAGTTTTATAGCAATCAGCCCCAGCATTTT	CASSASGQFYSNQPQHF
TRBD2	NA	TRBV7-9	TRBJ2-2	TGTGCCAGCGGCCTAGCGGGAGGTTACACCGGGGAGCTGTTTTTT	CASGLAGGYTGELFF
TRBD1	NA	TRBV3-1/TRBV3-2	TRBJ1-6	TGTGCCAGCAGCCAATACCTCGGACAGGGGAATTCACCCCTCCACTTT	CASSQYLGQGNSPLHF
NA	NA	TRBV2	TRBJ2-3	TGTGCCAGCAGTGTAATAGTGTCCGCAGATACGCAGTATTTT	CASSVIVSADTQYF